What follows are 31 T cell receptor beta chains derived from one specimen sequenced in a study of blood T cells in healthy people across ages (dated by TCRdb to 2013 to 2016). The protocol used for the library was 5' RACE. The instrument was an Illumina HiSeq 2500. The second PCR ran for about 6 to 12 cycles and used a J-beta primer mix along with a sample-barcoded 5' primer. The public reads were reanalyzed by TCRdb: fastp trimming at Q25, MiXCR alignment, in-frame beta chains only. Identical CDR3 proteins give one entry, which carries the most common genes and DNA. This sample lists about 650,000 distinct CDR3 sequences; about 32% were detected once. Jointly, the top ten make up over 15% of the sample. Sequenced material: blood. The source is a woman of 80 years or more in good health. Donor details come from another sample of the same person, matched by shared clones.

This clonotype was detected many times. This chain connects TRBV29-1 to TRBJ2-5; 13 bases fit TRBD2. Trimming at V came to 2 bases and at J to 5 bases, leaving 5 bases not matched to a gene. The CDR3 spans 15 residues. Per germline, CDR1 SQVTM and CDR2 ANQGSEA. The chain's CDR3 is CSVETSGGAFETQYF. The DNA of the CDR3 is TGCAGCGTTGAAACTAGCGGGGGGGCCTTTGAGACCCAGTACTTC. Full variable domain (missing parts from reference TRBV29-1 and TRBJ2-5): SAVISQKPSRDICQRGTSLTIQCQVDSQVTMMFWYRQQPGQSLTLIATANQGSEATYESGFVIDKFPISRPNLTFSTLTVSNMSPEDSSIYLCSVETSGGAFETQYFGPGTRLLVL.

V gene TRBV20-1 combines with J gene TRBJ2-3; the D is unclear. CDR3 length: 16 residues. Germline values: CDR1 DFQATT, CDR2 SNEGSKA (reference sequence). The ends were cut back, 3 bases at V and 2 bases at J, with 18 bases in the middle. The CDR3 protein is CSASASFSAPTDTQYF. The CDR3, as DNA: TGCAGTGCTAGTGCCTCTTTCTCCGCCCCCACAGATACGCAGTATTTT.

The chain has TRBV20-1 and TRBJ2-5, with D perhaps TRBD1 or TRBD2 (5 bases each). Between the trimmed V and J ends, which lost 2 bases and 1 base, there was a span of 11 bases. CDR1 DFQATT and CDR2 SNEGSKA come from the germline V gene (reference sequence). This CDR3 is built from 14 residues. CDR3 sequence (DNA): TGCAGTGCTAGAATCCGGGACCGCCAAGAGACCCAGTACTTC. It translates to CSARIRDRQETQYF.

The chain uses TRBV29-1 and TRBJ2-7; 7 bases line up with TRBD1. This CDR3 contains 12 residues. J was trimmed by 2 bases and V by 8 bases; bases with no gene match: 6. Per the germline V gene, CDR1 is SQVTM and CDR2 is ANQGSEA. Here the CDR3 DNA reads TGCAGCTCACGGGACAGCCCCTACGAGCAGTACTTC. It codes for CSSRDSPYEQYF.

The chain is built from TRBV28 and TRBJ1-1, with D maybe TRBD1 (6 bases). The germline V gene has CDR1 MDHEN and CDR2 SYDVKM. CDR3 size: 16 residues. V was cut by 5 bases and J by 5 bases, with 21 bases left in between. CDR3 nucleotide sequence: TGTGCCAGCAGTACCTCGAGGGGGGCGAGGAGGACTGAAGCTTTCTTT. Translation gives CASSTSRGARRTEAFF. The full variable domain, completed using reference TRBV28 and TRBJ1-1, is DVKVTQSSRYLVKRTGEKVFLECVQDMDHENMFWYRQDPGLGLRLIYFSYDVKMKEKGDIPEGYSVSREKKERFSLILESASTNQTSMYLCASSTSRGARRTEAFFGQGTRLTVV.

This rearrangement joins TRBV5-1 to TRBJ2-1; 12 bases are shared with TRBD2. V was clipped by 6 bases and J by 7 bases; unmatched bases: 11. Germline CDR1 and CDR2: SGHRS and YFSETQ. The CDR3 consists of 16 residues. The CDR3 DNA follows: TGCGCCAGCACCCTGACTAGCGGGAGTAGAAATAATGAGCAGTTCTTC. Translated: CASTLTSGSRNNEQFF.

The chain couples TRBV10-3 to TRBJ2-7; a possible D gene is TRBD1 (5 bases). The germline V gene encodes CDR1 ENHRY and CDR2 SYGVKD. The CDR3 extends over 15 amino acids. Trimming took off 2 bases at V and 2 bases at J, with 13 bases between the two ends. This chain's CDR3 is CAISEEWGPTYEQYF. The CDR3 nucleotides read TGTGCCATCAGTGAGGAGTGGGGCCCTACCTACGAGCAGTACTTC.

The chain has TRBV4-2 and TRBJ2-1; D unresolved. V dropped 4 bases and J dropped 4 bases, with 11 bases sitting between them. The CDR3 consists of 14 residues. Germline CDR1 is LGHNA and CDR2 is YNFKEQ. In DNA, the CDR3 is TGTGCCAGCAGCCCTCGGACGGATTACAATGAGCAGTTCTTC. Translated: CASSPRTDYNEQFF.

The CDR3 is CATYPNIAGETHEQYF. For the CDR3, the DNA is TGTGCCACCTACCCTAACATAGCGGGAGAGACCCACGAGCAGTACTTC. The chain carries TRBV10-3 and TRBJ2-7; 9 bases match TRBD2. The CDR3 loop spans 16 amino acids. Germline CDR1 ENHRY, CDR2 SYGVKD. The V gene end was trimmed by 10 bases and the J gene end by 5 bases; junction bases not matched to a gene: 18.

The rearrangement links TRBV7-2 to TRBJ1-1, with D possibly being TRBD1 (5 bases). The CDR3 sequence is 14 residues long. The ends were cut back, 3 bases at V and 4 bases at J, with 12 bases in the middle. From germline, CDR1 is SGHTA and CDR2 FQGNSA. The CDR3 protein is CASSLAQGPTEAFF. The DNA for the CDR3 is TGTGCCAGCAGCTTGGCGCAGGGACCCACTGAAGCTTTCTTT.

This clonotype has at least ten counts. The J gene is TRBJ2-3, the V gene TRBV29-1; D perhaps matches TRBD2 (6 bases). The CDR3 loop spans 13 amino acids. Germline CDR1 reads SQVTM; CDR2 reads ANQGSEA. V lost 1 base to trimming and J lost 10 bases, with 15 bases between them. The DNA of the CDR3 is TGCAGCGTTGAAGGTGGAGGGATAGGGGCGCAGTATTTT. Translation: CSVEGGGIGAQYF.

This clonotype was seen at least ten times. The chain couples TRBV9 to TRBJ2-1; 12 bases match TRBD2. The germline V gene encodes CDR1 SGDLS and CDR2 YYNGEE. V shed 3 bases, J shed 2 bases, and the junction held 6 bases outside the gene matches. The CDR3 runs 17 residues. DNA for the CDR3: TGTGCCAGCAGCGAGGAGAGACTAGCGGGGGCCTACAATGAGCAGTTCTTC. Translating it yields CASSEERLAGAYNEQFF.

Notes on this clonotype: With a much larger clone just one base away, this may be a read error. The rearrangement uses TRBV24-1 and TRBJ2-3; D is unclear. Germline lookup yields CDR1 KGHDR and CDR2 SFDVKD. Trimming cost V 7 bases and J 8 bases, with 18 bases left between them. The CDR3 totals 14 residues. The CDR3 sequence: CATRSSAGLGTQYF. As DNA, the CDR3 is TGTGCCACCAGGTCCAGCGCCGGTTTGGGTACGCAGTATTTT.

A remark on this clonotype: The germline gene is not matched at one end of the junction; a read error may be the cause. The rearrangement joins TRBV20-1 to TRBJ1-1; perhaps TRBD1 as D (5 bases). This CDR3 has 14 residues. Germline-derived CDR1 and CDR2 are DFQATT and SNEGSKA (reference sequence). The CDR3 nucleotides read TGCAGTACTAGTATGGGGGTGAGGAACACTGAAGCTTTCTTT. This translates into CSTSMGVRNTEAFF.

This clonotype was picked up many times. The chain combines TRBV7-2 with TRBJ2-3; tentatively, D is TRBD1 or TRBD2 (5 bases each). Germline V gene lookup returns CDR1 SGHTA and CDR2 FQGNSA. The ends were cut back, 1 base at V and 6 bases at J, with 17 bases in the middle. The CDR3 is made up of 16 amino acids. CDR3 region: CASSLDPVGPGDTQYF. The CDR3 DNA is TGTGCCAGCAGCTTAGATCCGGTGGGGCCGGGGGATACGCAGTATTTT.

The V gene is TRBV12-3 or TRBV12-4, the J gene TRBJ2-3; 10 positions agree with TRBD1. V shed 5 bases and J 1 base; nucleotides not matched to a gene: 6. The CDR3 extends over 16 amino acids. In DNA form, the CDR3 reads TGTGCCAGCAGTCGGGGGGACAGGGGCGGCACAGATACGCAGTATTTT. Translated, it gives CASSRGDRGGTDTQYF.

The table lists this clonotype with many counts. The rearrangement joins TRBV3-1 to TRBJ2-7; perhaps TRBD1 as D (5 bases). The CDR3 contains 12 residues. CDR1 and CDR2 from the germline V gene are LGHDT and YNNKEL (reference sequence). V lost 4 bases and J lost 3, with 7 bases in between. DNA for the CDR3: TGTGCCAGCAGCCCACAGGACTACGAGCAGTACTTC. Translated, it gives CASSPQDYEQYF.

This clonotype was observed at least ten times. The chain carries TRBV6-5 and TRBJ2-5; TRBD1 matches at 7 bases. From germline, CDR1 is MNHEY and CDR2 SVGAGI. With V trimmed by 0 bases and J by 2 bases, 3 bases remained unmatched. The CDR3 loop spans 15 amino acids. The CDR3 loop reads CASSYSGDRQETQYF. DNA for the CDR3: TGTGCCAGCAGTTACTCAGGGGACAGACAAGAGACCCAGTACTTC.

This sequence joins TRBV7-2 and TRBJ2-4, with unresolved D. The closer fit of TRBJ2-7 to the DNA end suggests the J call may be wrong. The CDR3 sequence is 13 residues long. Germline V gene data show CDR1 as SGHTA and CDR2 as FQGNSA. The CDR3 bases are TGTGCCAGCAGCTTGTCTTCGGCGAACGAGCAGTACTTC. This translates into CASSLSSANEQYF.

A note on this clonotype: Being one base from a much bigger clone, this may be a read error. The chain is built from TRBV12-3 or TRBV12-4 and TRBJ1-2; perhaps TRBD1 as D (5 bases). V shed 6 bases and J shed 5 bases, with 16 bases lying between them. The CDR3 sequence is 14 residues long. The CDR3 loop reads CASRETGRGYGYTF. The CDR3 region has the DNA TGTGCCAGCAGAGAAACGGGACGCGGTTATGGCTACACCTTC.

CDR3 DNA: TGTGCCAGCAGTTTAGTCAGCGGATCGGGGCAGTACTTC. Translating it yields CASSLVSGSGQYF. The V and J genes are TRBV12-3 or TRBV12-4 and TRBJ2-7; D perhaps matches TRBD2 (5 bases). Trimming removed 1 base at V and 9 bases at J, with 13 bases between. CDR3 length: 13 amino acids.

The V and J genes are TRBV12-3 or TRBV12-4 and TRBJ1-6; D is unresolved. The CDR3 has 14 residues. V dropped 6 bases and J dropped 0 bases, with 6 bases sitting between them. This chain's CDR3 is CASRTSSYNSPLHF. The CDR3 DNA sequence: TGTGCCAGCAGAACAAGCTCCTATAATTCACCCCTCCACTTT.

At least ten counts were recorded for this clonotype. The V gene is TRBV20-1, the J gene TRBJ2-7; D possibly matches TRBD1 or TRBD2 (6 bases each). This CDR3 has 15 residues. The germline V and J ends were trimmed by 4 bases and 3 bases, with 19 bases remaining between them. Germline V gene sequence: CDR1 DFQATT, CDR2 SNEGSKA (reference sequence). CDR3 region: CSATGRGVRNYEQYF. CDR3 sequence (DNA): TGCAGTGCTACCGGAAGGGGGGTCAGGAACTACGAGCAGTACTTC.

This clonotype came up many times. The V gene is TRBV6-6, the J gene TRBJ1-2, with 7 bases lining up with TRBD1. Germline CDR1 MNHNY, CDR2 SVGAGI (reference sequence). With V trimmed by 5 bases and J by 4 bases, 7 bases remained unmatched. The CDR3 contains 14 residues. This CDR3 is CASSDRETGYGYTF. The CDR3 coding sequence is TGTGCCAGCAGTGACAGGGAAACTGGCTATGGCTACACCTTC.

Many counts were recorded for this clonotype. The rearrangement uses TRBV5-1 and TRBJ2-5; 12 bases are shared with TRBD2. This CDR3 contains 17 residues. After removal of 1 base from V and 1 base from J, the junction contained 5 bases not matched to a gene. From germline, CDR1 is SGHRS and CDR2 YFSETQ. The CDR3 nucleotides are TGCGCCAGCAGCTTGACCAAGACTAGCGGGGGCCAAGAGACCCAGTACTTC. This gives the protein CASSLTKTSGGQETQYF.

Remarks on this clonotype: A much larger clone is a single base away; this may be a read error. The V call is TRBV7-9, the J call TRBJ2-1; tentatively, D is TRBD1 (6 bases). The CDR3 has 16 residues. Germline assignment: CDR1 SEHNR and CDR2 FQNEAQ (reference sequence). CDR3 in DNA: TGTGCCAGCAGCACACAAACAGGGAGCTCCTACAATGGGCAGTTCTTC. Translating it yields CASSTQTGSSYNGQFF.

This clonotype was observed a handful of times. A read error may account for a junction end that differs from germline. The chain carries TRBV12-3 or TRBV12-4 and TRBJ1-5; D unresolved. The CDR3 runs 13 residues. CDR3 in amino acids: CVSGTTHPLPQHF. CDR3 DNA sequence: TGTGTCAGCGGCACCACGCACCCCCTGCCCCAGCATTTT.

This clonotype was seen repeatedly, ten times or more. The J gene is TRBJ2-3, the V gene TRBV7-3; possibly TRBD2 for D (6 bases). Germline V lookup: CDR1 SGHTA, CDR2 FQGTGA. The length of the CDR3 is 16 residues. Trimming took off 4 bases at V and 3 bases at J, with 17 bases between the two ends. This chain's CDR3 is CASSYLWRGMTDTQYF. CDR3 DNA sequence: TGTGCCAGCAGCTACCTATGGAGGGGAATGACAGATACGCAGTATTTT.

V gene TRBV10-3 combines with J gene TRBJ2-3; D is possibly TRBD1 or TRBD2 (6 bases each). The length of the CDR3 is 15 residues. Between the trimmed V and J ends, which lost 3 bases and 3 bases, there was a span of 13 bases. Germline-derived CDR1 and CDR2 are ENHRY and SYGVKD. The CDR3 reads CAISDGGPLTDTQYF. The CDR3 nucleotides read TGTGCCATCAGTGACGGGGGCCCGTTAACAGATACGCAGTATTTT.

The table lists this clonotype with many counts. The chain links TRBV29-1 to TRBJ2-7; D gene unclear. The V gene lost 5 bases and the J gene lost 5 bases, with 13 bases spanning the gap. The germline V gene has CDR1 SQVTM and CDR2 ANQGSEA. The CDR3 runs 12 residues. CDR3 coding DNA: TGCAGCGTTCAATTCTTTGGCAACGAGCAGTACTTC. Its translation: CSVQFFGNEQYF.

In its sample, this clonotype was seen a few times. A single base separates this from a much larger clone, so it may be a read error. The V and J genes are TRBV10-3 and TRBJ2-1, with TRBD1 as a possible D gene (5 bases). The tail of the sequence fits TRBJ2-7 better, so the J call may be wrong. Per germline, CDR1 ENHRY and CDR2 SYGVKD. The CDR3 loop spans 15 amino acids. CDR3 sequence: CAISEGVGSYNEQYF. CDR3 nucleotides: TGTGCCATCAGTGAAGGGGTAGGGTCCTACAATGAGCAGTACTTC.